This TCR beta chain was recovered during a study of T-cell reconstitution after alpha-beta-depleted transplantation in children. The CDR3 extends over 15 amino acids. Trimming left V 0 bases short and J 2 bases short, with 11 bases between. Germline values: CDR1 MNHEY, CDR2 SVGAGI. Study observations and caveats: Surviving recipient T cells and thymic progenitors produced the high day-60 TCRbeta diversity seen in some patients. Diversity and T-cell counts at one year after transplant derived mostly from new T cells. Expanded clones from the graft, numbering several hundred, reportedly supplied alpha-beta T cells about two months after transplant.

Preparation of the TCRbeta library used unique molecular identifiers. Via MiXCR, TCRdb re-called the PCR reads, giving one row per CDR3 protein. The sample carries 220,000 or so distinct CDR3 sequences, roughly 8.2% recorded once. This clonotype was detected ten times or more. The antigen is undetermined. The sequences come from PBMCs, mostly from graft donor cells, collected 180 days after TCRalphabeta/CD19-depleted stem cell transplant. The chain carries TRBV6-5 and TRBJ2-7; unclear D gene. The TCR originated in a male patient aged 10 to 17 who had a stem cell transplant for acute lymphoblastic leukemia, so the T cells may come from the graft donor. CDR3 in amino acids: CASSYSKLGTYEQYF. The CDR3 nucleotides are TGTGCCAGCAGTTACTCGAAATTGGGCACCTACGAGCAGTACTTC.